Here is one T cell receptor (beta chain) with its context. This record belongs to a study of T-cell memory formation after mild COVID-19. Overall study context: For the most part, TCR clusters were specific to one donor.

Trimming took off 5 bases at V and 2 bases at J, with 13 bases between the two ends. In germline, CDR1 is DFQATT, CDR2 SNEGSKA (reference sequence). CDR3 length: 14 residues. TCRdb processed the 5' RACE reads anew with MiXCR; each CDR3 protein has one entry. The sample has about 560,000 distinct CDR3 sequences, roughly 21% seen once; the top ten hold roughly 8.1%. V usage is TRBV20-1 and J usage is TRBJ1-5, with D possibly TRBD1 on 6 matching bases. The source of this sequence is an adult woman who had mild COVID-19 (a few samples of this study predate the infection). Cell type and time point are not known. Sequences were obtained from PBMCs or a T cell subset sorted from them (not recorded which). DNA for the CDR3: TGCAGTGCTGGAACAGGGATTGGCAATCAGCCCCAGCATTTT. It specifies CSAGTGIGNQPQHF.